This TCR beta chain originates from a study of blood T cell repertoires in COVID-19. As for the study in general: Nucleic acid was either cDNA or gDNA, and it came from T cells, B-cell-depleted T cells, or PBMCs.

Sequenced by immunoSEQ multiplex PCR; TCRdb stores in-frame clones only, minus some. Here the sample spans under 200,000 clones, 70% to 90% being singletons. This CDR3 region has 11 residues. V was trimmed by 7 bases and J by 8 bases, leaving 9 bases between them. Germline V gene sequence: CDR1 SGHRS, CDR2 YFSETQ. Material for sequencing was peripheral blood. V usage is TRBV5-1 and J usage is TRBJ2-2; weak D call: TRBD2 (5 bases). The TCR comes from a man aged 50 to 60 with active or convalescent COVID-19. CDR3 loop: CASRGEGELFF. The CDR3 DNA reads as TGCGCCAGCCGGGGAGAGGGGGAGCTGTTTTTT.